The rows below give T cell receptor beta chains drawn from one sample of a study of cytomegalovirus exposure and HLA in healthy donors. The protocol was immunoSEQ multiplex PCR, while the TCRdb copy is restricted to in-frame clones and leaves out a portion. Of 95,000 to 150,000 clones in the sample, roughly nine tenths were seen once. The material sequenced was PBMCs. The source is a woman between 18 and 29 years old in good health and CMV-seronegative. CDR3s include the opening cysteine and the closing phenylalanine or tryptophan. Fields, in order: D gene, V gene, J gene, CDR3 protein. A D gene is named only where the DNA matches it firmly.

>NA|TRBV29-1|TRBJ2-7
CSVPGGGTYEQYF
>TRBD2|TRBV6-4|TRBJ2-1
CASSKTSGPYNEQFF
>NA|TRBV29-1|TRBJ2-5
CSDRRGETQYF
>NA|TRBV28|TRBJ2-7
CASSAFNRPPPEQYF
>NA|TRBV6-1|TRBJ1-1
CASKKVTGTEAFF
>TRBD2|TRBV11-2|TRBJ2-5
CASSPRLAGYWETQYF
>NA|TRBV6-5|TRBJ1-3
CASSPGTTGNTIYF
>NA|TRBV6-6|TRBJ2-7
CASRPTVNSYEQYF
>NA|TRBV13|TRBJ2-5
CASSLKSLGASLGQETQYF
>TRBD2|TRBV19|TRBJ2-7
CASSRGERGYEQYF
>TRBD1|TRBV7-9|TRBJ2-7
CASSLARDRYEQYF
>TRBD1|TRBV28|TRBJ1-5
CASSGGGGNQPQHF
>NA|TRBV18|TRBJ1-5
CASSATDSNQPQHF
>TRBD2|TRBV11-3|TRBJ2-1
CASSLGPSGVYNEQFF
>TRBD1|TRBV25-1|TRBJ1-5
CASSVTGSNQPQHF
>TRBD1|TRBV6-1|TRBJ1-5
CASSEDRGRNQPQHF
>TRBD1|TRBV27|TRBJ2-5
CASSFGTGLETQYF
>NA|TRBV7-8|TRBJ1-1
CASSLIRGNTEAFF
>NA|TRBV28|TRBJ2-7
CASSFFQGPREQYF
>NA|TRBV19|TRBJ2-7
CASSRQLISYEQYF
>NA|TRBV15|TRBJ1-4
CATSRIQGLSEKLFF
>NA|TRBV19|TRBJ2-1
CASSIGHEQFF
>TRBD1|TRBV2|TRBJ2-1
CASRRQGALNEQFF
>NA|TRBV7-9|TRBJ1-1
CASSLAAGIPEAFF
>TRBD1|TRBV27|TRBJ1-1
CASSPFTGAVVAFF
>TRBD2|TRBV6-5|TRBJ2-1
CASSSSGTSIYEQFF
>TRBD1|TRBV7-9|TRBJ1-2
CASSFGQGNPTGGYTF
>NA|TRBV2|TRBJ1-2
CASSPPDRANYGYTF
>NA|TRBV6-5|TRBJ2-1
CASSYGRATYNEQFF
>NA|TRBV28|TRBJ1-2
CASSFPQPNYGYTF
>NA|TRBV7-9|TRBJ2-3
CASSPSEASESTDTQYF
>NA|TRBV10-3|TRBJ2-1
CAIRTSLVVGSSYNEQFF
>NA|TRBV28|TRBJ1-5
CASRGEMAQPQHF
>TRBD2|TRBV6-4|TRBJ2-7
CASDSGRSPLEQYF
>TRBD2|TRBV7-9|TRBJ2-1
CASSLAGTSGSGGYEQFF
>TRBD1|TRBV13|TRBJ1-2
CASSFRQGADYGYTF
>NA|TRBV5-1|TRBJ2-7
CASSLEVAAYEQYF
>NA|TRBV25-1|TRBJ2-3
CASRPRKWAGPTDTQYF
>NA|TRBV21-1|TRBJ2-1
CASRKRVSYNEQFF
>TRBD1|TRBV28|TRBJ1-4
CASSFSGGSEKLFF
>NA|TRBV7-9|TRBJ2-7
CASSPNLPLNYEQYF
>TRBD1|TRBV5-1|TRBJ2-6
CASSWAPGQGNSGANVLTF
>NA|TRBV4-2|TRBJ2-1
CASSQVDSSYNEQFF
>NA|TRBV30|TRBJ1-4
CAWSPDGTTNEKLFF
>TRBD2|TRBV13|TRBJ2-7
CASSLVGLAEDEQYF
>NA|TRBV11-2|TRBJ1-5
CASSLSLGQPQHF
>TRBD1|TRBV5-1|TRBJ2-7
CASSLRRGTGLDHEQYF
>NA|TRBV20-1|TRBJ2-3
CSARRLDTQYF
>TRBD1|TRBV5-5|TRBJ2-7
CASSPLRGQDPNYEQYF
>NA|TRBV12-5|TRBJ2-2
CASGLVSRGSLTTNTGELFF
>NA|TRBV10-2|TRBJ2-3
CASSRSRDIQDTQYF
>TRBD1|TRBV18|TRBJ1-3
CASSTLDRGYSGNTIYF
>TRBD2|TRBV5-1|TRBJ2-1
CASSPRTSGSNEQFF
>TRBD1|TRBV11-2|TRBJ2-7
CASSSTGTGHYEQYF
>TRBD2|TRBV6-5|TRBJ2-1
CASNGLAGVGEQFF
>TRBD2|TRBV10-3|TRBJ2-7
CAISAGTSLYEQYF
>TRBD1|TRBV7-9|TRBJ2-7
CASSRSPGQGFSYEQYF
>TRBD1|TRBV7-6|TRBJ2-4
CASSHGTGDIQYF